The source of this T cell receptor (beta chain) is a study of graft-versus-host responses after intestinal transplantation. Study-wide context: Induction using anti-thymocyte globulin, followed by tacrolimus and steroids for about 3 years, was given to all recipients.

Clones were read by immunoSEQ multiplex PCR, and TCRdb kept only the in-frame ones, dropping some. This sample has 65,000 to 90,000 clones; roughly nine tenths occur once, and the top ten carry 2% to 3%. About this clone itself: Its antigen is undetermined.

The CDR3 runs 14 residues. V dropped 2 bases and J dropped 4 bases, with 11 bases sitting between them. Germline V gene lookup returns CDR1 MNHEY and CDR2 SMNVEV (reference sequence). Sequenced here: unstimulated CD8+ T cells sorted from spleen or lymph node cells, sampled before intestinal transplant. This chain links TRBV27 with TRBJ1-1; D is unresolved. This TCR was sampled from a human donor who received an intestinal transplant. CDR3 protein: CASSLARERTEAFF. In DNA form, the CDR3 reads TGTGCCAGCAGTTTAGCGAGGGAGCGCACTGAAGCTTTCTTT.